This TCR beta chain is from a study of OX40 agonist ivuxolimab in advanced cancers. Generated by immunoSEQ multiplex PCR, the TCRdb table keeps only in-frame clones and is missing some. The profile covers under 85,000 clones, with approximately 91% appearing a single time and around 0.33% taken by the ten largest. The CDR3 has 15 residues. J lost 3 bases, V lost 5 bases, and 7 bases had no gene match. Germline V gene data show CDR1 as SGHRS and CDR2 as YFSETQ. Sequences were derived from CD4+ or CD8+ T cells sorted from blood, sampled in a trial of the OX40 agonist ivuxolimab. The gene calls are TRBV5-1 and TRBJ2-5, with TRBD1 identical over 10 bases. This TCR was sampled from an adult with an advanced solid tumor such as melanoma, head and neck, liver or kidney cancer. The CDR3 spells CASSLSGTGEETQYF. Here the CDR3 DNA reads TGCGCCAGCAGTCTTTCCGGGACAGGGGAAGAGACCCAGTACTTC. Based on the CDR3 plus reference TRBV5-1 and TRBJ2-5, the full variable domain is KAGVTQTPRYLIKTRGQQVTLSCSPISGHRSVSWYQQTPGQGLQFLFEYFSETQRNKGNFPGRFSGRQFSNSRSEMNVSTLELGDSALYLCASSLSGTGEETQYFGPGTRLLVL.